The 8 T cell receptor beta chains below all came from one sample that was sequenced in a study of regulatory dendritic cells for organ transplantation. What these receptors recognize is not known. Repertoires were generated with immunoSEQ multiplex PCR, while TCRdb's copy carries only in-frame clones and drops some. The repertoire holds some 11,000 clones, with nearly 80% as singletons. Sorted T cells were CFSE-labeled and cultured four to five days with allogeneic regulatory or mature dendritic cells at 1:10. The source material was naive CD8+ T cells from blood cultured with regulatory dendritic cells. The subset was: CD45RA+ naive T cells. The source of these receptors is a human donor in good health.

This chain links TRBV7-9 with TRBJ2-1; D not certain. The CDR3 sequence is 16 residues long. The ends were cut back, 5 bases at V and 1 base at J, with 15 bases in the middle. The germline V gene encodes CDR1 SEHNR and CDR2 FQNEAQ (reference sequence). The CDR3 here is CASSPTQADSYNEQFF. The CDR3 coding sequence is TGTGCCAGCAGCCCAACCCAGGCAGATTCCTACAATGAGCAGTTCTTC. The whole variable domain, remainder taken from reference TRBV7-9 and TRBJ2-1, is DTGVSQNPRHKITKRGQNVTFRCDPISEHNRLYWYRQTLGQGPEFLTYFQNEAQLEKSRLLSDRFSAERPKGSFSTLEIQRTEQGDSAMYLCASSPTQADSYNEQFFGPGTRLTVL.

The chain recombines TRBV6-4 with TRBJ2-2; no clear D. Trimming took 3 bases from V and 3 from J, leaving 11 bases between them. The V gene's germline CDR1 is MRHNA and CDR2 SNTAGT. The CDR3 totals 15 residues. The CDR3 DNA sequence: TGTGCCAGCAGTGAAGACTCAGCATACACCGGGGAGCTGTTTTTT. Protein product: CASSEDSAYTGELFF.

This clone was observed a single time. The gene calls are TRBV9 and TRBJ2-3; TRBD2 is a possible D gene (5 bases). V lost 0 bases to trimming and J lost 4 bases, with 6 bases between them. Germline assignment: CDR1 SGDLS and CDR2 YYNGEE. The CDR3 sequence is 13 residues long. This chain's CDR3 is CASSVERSDTQYF. CDR3 bases: TGTGCCAGCAGCGTAGAGCGGTCAGATACGCAGTATTTT.

The gene calls are TRBV5-4 and TRBJ2-1; 12 positions match TRBD1. CDR3 length: 15 residues. V dropped 3 bases and J dropped 9; count of bases not matched to a gene: 7. CDR1 SGHNT and CDR2 YYREEE come from the germline V gene (reference sequence). This CDR3 is CASSSGQGALVEQFF. The CDR3 coding sequence is TGTGCCAGCAGCTCGGGACAGGGGGCATTAGTTGAGCAGTTCTTC.

The chain employs TRBV5-5 and TRBJ1-1, with D possibly TRBD1 on 6 matching bases. CDR1 and CDR2 from the germline V gene are SGHKS and YYEKEE (reference sequence). This CDR3 region has 14 residues. V was shortened by 1 base and J by 1 base, with 8 bases between the two germline ends. The CDR3 reads CASSLRTANTEAFF. CDR3 sequence (DNA): TGTGCCAGCAGCTTGAGGACAGCGAACACTGAAGCTTTCTTT.

CDR3 sequence: CSVEDDRGYEQYF. In DNA, the CDR3 is TGCAGCGTTGAAGATGACCGCGGCTACGAGCAGTACTTC. This chain uses TRBV29-1 with TRBJ2-7, with D unresolved. Trimming removed 0 bases at V and 3 bases at J, with 9 bases between. CDR1 is SQVTM and CDR2 is ANQGSEA in the germline V gene. This CDR3 comprises 13 residues.

The genes are TRBV6-6 and TRBJ1-5; 8 bases are a match to TRBD1. This CDR3 has 14 amino acids. Germline lookup yields CDR1 MNHNY and CDR2 SVGAGI (reference sequence). V lost 6 bases to trimming and J lost 5 bases; unmatched junction nucleotides: 6. CDR3 sequence reads: CASSPDREDQPQHF. In nucleotides, the CDR3 is TGTGCCAGCAGCCCGGACAGGGAGGATCAGCCCCAGCATTTT.

This sequence joins TRBV5-8 and TRBJ1-1; 11 positions agree with TRBD1. V was pared by 3 bases and J by 3 bases, with 4 bases of the junction left unmatched. Germline CDR1 SGHTS, CDR2 YDEGEE. This CDR3 contains 15 residues. CDR3 DNA: TGTGCCAGCAGCTCGGACAGGGGGCTGGACACTGAAGCTTTCTTT. Residues: CASSSDRGLDTEAFF.